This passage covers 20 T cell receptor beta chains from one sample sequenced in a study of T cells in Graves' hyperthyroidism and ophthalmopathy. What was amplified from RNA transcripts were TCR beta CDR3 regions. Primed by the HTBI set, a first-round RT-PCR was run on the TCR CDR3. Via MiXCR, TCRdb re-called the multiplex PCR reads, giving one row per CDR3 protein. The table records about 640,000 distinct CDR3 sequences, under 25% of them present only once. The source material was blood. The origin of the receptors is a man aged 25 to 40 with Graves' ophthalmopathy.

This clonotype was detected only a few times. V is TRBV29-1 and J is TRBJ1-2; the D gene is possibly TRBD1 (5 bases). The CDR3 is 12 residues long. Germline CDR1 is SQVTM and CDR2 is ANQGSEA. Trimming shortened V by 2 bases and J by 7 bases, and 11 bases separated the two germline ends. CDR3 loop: CSVESRVAGYTF. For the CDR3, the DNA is TGCAGCGTTGAAAGCAGGGTGGCTGGCTACACCTTC.

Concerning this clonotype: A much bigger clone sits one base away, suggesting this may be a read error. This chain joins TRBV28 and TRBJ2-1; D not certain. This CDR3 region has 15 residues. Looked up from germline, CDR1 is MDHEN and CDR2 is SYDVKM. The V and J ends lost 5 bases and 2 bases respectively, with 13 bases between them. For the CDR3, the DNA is TGTGCCAGCAGTCCCGAGGACCGTCCCTACAATGAGCAGTTCTTC. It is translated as CASSPEDRPYNEQFF.

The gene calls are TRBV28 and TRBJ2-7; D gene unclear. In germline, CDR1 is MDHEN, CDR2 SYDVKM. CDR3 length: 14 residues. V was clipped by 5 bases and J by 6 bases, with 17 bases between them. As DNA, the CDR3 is TGTGCCAGCAGTCCCCCGGACCGGAATGGCGAGCAGTACTTC. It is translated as CASSPPDRNGEQYF.

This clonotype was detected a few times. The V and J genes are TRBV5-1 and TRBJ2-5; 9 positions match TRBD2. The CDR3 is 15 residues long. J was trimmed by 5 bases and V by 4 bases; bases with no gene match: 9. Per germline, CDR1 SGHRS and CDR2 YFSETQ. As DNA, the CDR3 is TGCGCCAGCAGCACGACTAGCGGCCCTGCCGAGACCCAGTACTTC. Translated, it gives CASSTTSGPAETQYF.

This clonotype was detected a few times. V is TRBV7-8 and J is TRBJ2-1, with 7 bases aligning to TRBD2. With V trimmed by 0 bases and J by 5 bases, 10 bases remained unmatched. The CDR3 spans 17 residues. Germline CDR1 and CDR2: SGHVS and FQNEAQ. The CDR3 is CASSLAIRASGNNEQFF. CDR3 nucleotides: TGTGCCAGCAGCTTAGCTATCCGGGCTAGCGGAAACAATGAGCAGTTCTTC.

CDR3 nucleotides: TGTGCCAGCACCCCGGCGAGGGGGCCGAGTGAGCAGTTCTTC. This translates into CASTPARGPSEQFF. The V and J genes are TRBV12-3 or TRBV12-4 and TRBJ2-1, with 7 bases identical to TRBD1. The CDR3 is made up of 14 amino acids. V was clipped by 7 bases and J by 9 bases; unmatched bases: 12.

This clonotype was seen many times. The CDR3 here is CSAHPGLAYNEQFF. DNA for the CDR3: TGCAGTGCTCACCCGGGACTAGCCTACAATGAGCAGTTCTTC. The rearrangement uses TRBV20-1 and TRBJ2-1; 8 bases are shared with TRBD2. CDR3 size: 14 residues. CDR1 and CDR2 (germline): DFQATT, SNEGSKA (reference sequence). With V trimmed by 5 bases and J by 2 bases, 5 bases remained unmatched.

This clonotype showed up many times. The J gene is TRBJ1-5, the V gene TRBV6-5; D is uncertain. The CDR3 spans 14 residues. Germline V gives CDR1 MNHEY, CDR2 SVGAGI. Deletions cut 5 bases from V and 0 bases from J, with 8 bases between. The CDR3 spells CASSAIHSNQPQHF. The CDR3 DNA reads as TGTGCCAGCAGTGCGATTCATAGCAATCAGCCCCAGCATTTT.

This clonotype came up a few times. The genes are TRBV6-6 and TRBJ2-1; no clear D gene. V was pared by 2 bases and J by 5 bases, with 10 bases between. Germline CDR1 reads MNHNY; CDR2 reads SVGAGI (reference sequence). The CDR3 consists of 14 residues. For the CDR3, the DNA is TGTGCCAGCAGTTACGGTCAGTTAAACAATGAGCAGTTCTTC. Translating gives CASSYGQLNNEQFF.

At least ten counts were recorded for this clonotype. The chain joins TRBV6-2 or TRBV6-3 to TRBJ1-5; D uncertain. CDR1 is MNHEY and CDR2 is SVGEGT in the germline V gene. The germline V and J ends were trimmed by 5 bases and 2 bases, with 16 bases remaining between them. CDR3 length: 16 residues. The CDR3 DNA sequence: TGTGCCAGCAGTCGAGGGTGGGATTGGCGCAATCAGCCCCAGCATTTT. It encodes CASSRGWDWRNQPQHF.

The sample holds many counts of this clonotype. The CDR3 region is CSVESLHVAEAFF. The DNA for the CDR3 is TGCAGCGTTGAATCCCTACATGTAGCTGAAGCTTTCTTT. The rearrangement links TRBV29-1 to TRBJ1-1; D is unresolved. The CDR3 extends over 13 amino acids. Germline V CDR1 and CDR2: SQVTM, ANQGSEA. V shed 2 bases and J shed 6 bases, with 13 bases lying between them.

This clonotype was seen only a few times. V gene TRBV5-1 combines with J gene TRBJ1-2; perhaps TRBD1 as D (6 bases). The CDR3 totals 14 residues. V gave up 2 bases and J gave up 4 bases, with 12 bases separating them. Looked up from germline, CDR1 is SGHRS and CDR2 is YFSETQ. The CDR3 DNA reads TGCGCCAGCAGCTTAGAGGGGGGTCTCTATGGCTACACCTTC. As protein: CASSLEGGLYGYTF. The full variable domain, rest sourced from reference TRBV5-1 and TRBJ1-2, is KAGVTQTPRYLIKTRGQQVTLSCSPISGHRSVSWYQQTPGQGLQFLFEYFSETQRNKGNFPGRFSGRQFSNSRSEMNVSTLELGDSALYLCASSLEGGLYGYTFGSGTRLTVV.

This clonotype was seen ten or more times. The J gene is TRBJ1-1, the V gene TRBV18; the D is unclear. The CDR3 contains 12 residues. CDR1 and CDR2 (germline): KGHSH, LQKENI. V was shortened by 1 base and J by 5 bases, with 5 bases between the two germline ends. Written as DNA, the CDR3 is TGTGCCAGCTCACCACAACAAACTGAAGCTTTCTTT. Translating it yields CASSPQQTEAFF.

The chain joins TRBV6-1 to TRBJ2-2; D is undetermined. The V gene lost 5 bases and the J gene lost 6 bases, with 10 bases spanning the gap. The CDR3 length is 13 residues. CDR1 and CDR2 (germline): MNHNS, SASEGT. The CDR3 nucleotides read TGTGCCAGCAGTCCCCTTAGGCCCGGGGAGCTGTTTTTT. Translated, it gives CASSPLRPGELFF.

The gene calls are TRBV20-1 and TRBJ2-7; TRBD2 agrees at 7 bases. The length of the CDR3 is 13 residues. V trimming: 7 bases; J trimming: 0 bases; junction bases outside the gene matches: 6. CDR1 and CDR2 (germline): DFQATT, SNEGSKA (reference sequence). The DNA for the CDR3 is TGCAGTGTTCCCTCTAGCGGCTCCTACGAGCAGTACTTC. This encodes CSVPSSGSYEQYF.

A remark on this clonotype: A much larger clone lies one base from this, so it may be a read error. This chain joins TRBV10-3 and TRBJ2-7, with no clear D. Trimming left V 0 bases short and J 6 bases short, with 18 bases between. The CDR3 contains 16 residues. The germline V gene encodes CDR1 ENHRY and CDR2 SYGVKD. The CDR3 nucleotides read TGTGCCATCAGTGAGTCGCTTAGTTCCGCCTACGGCGAGCAGTACTTC. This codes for CAISESLSSAYGEQYF.

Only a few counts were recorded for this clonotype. CDR3 nucleotide sequence: TGTGCCAGCAGCCTCGCGTCGGGGGTTGGCTACACCTTC. Protein: CASSLASGVGYTF. The chain combines TRBV7-3 with TRBJ1-2; the D gene is possibly TRBD1 (5 bases). This CDR3 region has 13 residues. Germline loops: CDR1 SGHTA, CDR2 FQGTGA. V was clipped by 5 bases and J by 7 bases, with 14 bases between them. The entire variable domain, with the rest obtained from reference TRBV7-3 and TRBJ1-2, is as follows: GAGVSQTPSNKVTEKGKYVELRCDPISGHTALYWYRQSLGQGPEFLIYFQGTGAADDSGLPNDRFFAVRPEGSVSTLKIQRTERGDSAVYLCASSLASGVGYTFGSGTRLTVV.

The CDR3 DNA reads as TGTGCCAGCACCCCGGACAGATCCTCCTACGAGCAGTACTTC. Translating it yields CASTPDRSSYEQYF. The chain is built from TRBV6-1 and TRBJ2-7; D might be TRBD1 (6 bases). The germline V and J ends were trimmed by 7 bases and 0 bases, with 13 bases remaining between them. Per the germline V gene, CDR1 is MNHNS and CDR2 is SASEGT. The CDR3 sequence is 14 residues long.

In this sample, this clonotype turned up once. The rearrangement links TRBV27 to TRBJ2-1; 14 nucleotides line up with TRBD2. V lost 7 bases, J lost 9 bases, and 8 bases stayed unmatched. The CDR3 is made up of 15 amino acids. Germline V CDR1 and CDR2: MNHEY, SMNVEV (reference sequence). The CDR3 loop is CASTSTSGRASEQFF. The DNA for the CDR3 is TGTGCCAGCACCTCGACTAGCGGGAGGGCATCTGAGCAGTTCTTC.

CDR3 region: CASSNVGNTEAFF. CDR3 nucleotide sequence: TGCGCCAGCAGCAACGTCGGGAACACTGAAGCTTTCTTT. The chain employs TRBV5-1 and TRBJ1-1; D unresolved. The ends were cut back, 4 bases at V and 1 base at J, with 8 bases in the middle. CDR3 length: 13 amino acids. Germline V gene lookup returns CDR1 SGHRS and CDR2 YFSETQ. Full variable domain (remainder filled in from reference TRBV5-1 and TRBJ1-1): KAGVTQTPRYLIKTRGQQVTLSCSPISGHRSVSWYQQTPGQGLQFLFEYFSETQRNKGNFPGRFSGRQFSNSRSEMNVSTLELGDSALYLCASSNVGNTEAFFGQGTRLTVV.